This T cell receptor (beta chain) appears in the sequencing data of a study of T cell responses to AZD1222 COVID-19 vaccine. Germline V gives CDR1 SGHTA, CDR2 FQGTGA. With 2 bases removed from V and 9 bases from J, the gap between germline ends came to 8 bases. The CDR3 loop spans 13 amino acids. This clone was detected a few times. Its antigen remains unidentified. Libraries were prepared by immunoSEQ multiplex PCR; TCRdb keeps only in-frame clonotypes and omits some of them. The sample lists over 90,000 clones, 70% to 90% occurring once. General study points: Spike-spanning, vaccine-associated CD4 TCRs were dominant at 160-218 and 743-854. Spike-specific TCR breadth rose after two AZD1222 doses, and depth rose as well.

The chain combines TRBV7-3 with TRBJ1-6; D remains ambiguous. The sample was peripheral blood, taken 28 days after the second AZD1222 dose. The source of this sequence is an adult who received the AZD1222 COVID-19 vaccine. The DNA of the CDR3 is TGTGCCAGCAGCTTAGACCACCGTTCACCCCTCCACTTT. Translated, it gives CASSLDHRSPLHF.